The clone carrying this T cell receptor (beta chain) was observed a single time. Its target is not known. Genomic DNA constituted the template upon which TCR beta VDJ and CDR3 profiling was performed. From the reads, TCRdb called clonotypes with MiXCR, one entry per CDR3 protein. The data contain roughly 170,000 distinct CDR3 sequences, about three fifths of them singletons. Germline CDR1 and CDR2: KGHDR and SFDVKD. CDR3 size: 13 residues. V was pared by 9 bases and J by 5 bases, with 16 bases between. This sample stems from a study of CD8+CD57+ T cells in acquired aplastic anemia. Study information: The mean DNA yield obtained from sorted CD4+ and CD8+ cells came to roughly 3.4 ug. CD4+ cells from healthy donors averaged roughly 11 million reads.

Study results and limitations: Patients and controls shared some 30 CD8+ CDR3 sequences, highly expressed in patients. CD8+ Simpson's diversity showed no significant patient-control difference.

V is TRBV24-1 and J is TRBJ2-7, with D perhaps matching TRBD1 (6 bases). This TCR came from a human donor in good health. Sequences were obtained from sorted CD4+, CD8+, or CD8+CD57+ T cells (not recorded which) from PBMCs. CDR3 amino acids: CATDEQGFDEQYF. The CDR3, as DNA: TGTGCCACCGACGAACAGGGATTCGACGAGCAGTACTTC.